This T cell receptor beta chain was recovered during a study of shared clonotypes between healthy human individuals. The CDR3 has 13 amino acids. Trimming cost V 9 bases and J 4 bases, with 12 bases left between them. The V gene's germline CDR1 is LNHDA and CDR2 SQIVND (reference sequence). Assay execution took place at the deep level. Around 30,000 T cell genomes, or around 0.3 ug DNA, went into unsorted PBMC replicate PCRs. The protocol was immunoSEQ multiplex PCR, while the TCRdb copy is restricted to in-frame clones and leaves out a portion. The sample includes 530,000 or so clones, nearly 80% of them seen just once.

The specimen was PBMCs. The V gene is TRBV19, the J gene TRBJ1-4; possibly TRBD1 for D (5 bases). The TCR sequence derives from a woman aged 40 to 50 in good health. Some clones in this sample may be carry-over from other donors' samples. DNA for the CDR3: TGTGCCAGGGGGGGGACCTTTAATGAAAAACTGTTTTTT. Translation gives CARGGTFNEKLFF. Looking up the rest from reference TRBV19 and TRBJ1-4 gives the full variable domain: DGGITQSPKYLFRKEGQNVTLSCEQNLNHDAMYWYRQDPGQGLRLIYYSQIVNDFQKGDIAEGYSVSREKKESFPLTVTSAQKNPTAFYLCARGGTFNEKLFFGSGTQLSVL.